The clone carrying this TCR beta chain was observed at least ten times. The sample belongs to a study of identical twins. After template switching added a universal primer site, the resulting cDNA carried unique molecular identifiers. TCRdb analysed the 5' RACE reads with MiXCR anew, one entry per CDR3 protein. The sample holds about 240,000 distinct CDR3 sequences, under 12% seen once. CDR1 DFQATT and CDR2 SNEGSKA come from the germline V gene (reference sequence). Between the trimmed V and J ends, which lost 6 bases and 4 bases, there was a span of 15 bases. The CDR3 covers 14 residues. The source of this sequence is a man aged 50 to 60 in good health. V and J are TRBV20-1 and TRBJ2-2, with D tentatively TRBD1 or TRBD2 (5 bases each). Input material: memory T cells sorted from blood. The CDR3 sequence: CSANSGTATGELFF. CDR3 DNA: TGCAGTGCAAATTCCGGGACGGCCACCGGGGAGCTGTTTTTT.